Listed below are T cell receptor beta chains from one sample, sequenced in a study of cytomegalovirus exposure and HLA in healthy donors. The data were produced by immunoSEQ multiplex PCR, yet TCRdb's version contains in-frame clones alone and is incomplete. The sample contains some 160,000 clones, approximately 68% of which appear only once. Material: PBMCs. These receptors were obtained from a man aged 40-55 years in good health and CMV-seronegative. The CDR3 runs from the conserved cysteine through the conserved F or W. The order of the fields is CDR3 DNA, CDR3 protein, clone size, D gene, CDR3 length, J gene, V gene. The D gene is left open where the match is weak. Clone size is not always given. Where it is, it says once, few, many or a class for expanded clones.

CDR3 DNA: TGCGCCAGCCGTTTGGGATACGGGGCGGGGGGGCCGGGCTACGAGCAGTACTTC
CDR3 protein: CASRLGYGAGGPGYEQYF
clone size: .
D gene: TRBD2
CDR3 length: 18
J gene: TRBJ2-7
V gene: TRBV5-1

CDR3 DNA: TGCGCCAGCAGCCAAGACGACAGGGGGAGCACTGAAGCTTTCTTT
CDR3 protein: CASSQDDRGSTEAFF
clone size: few
D gene: TRBD1
CDR3 length: 15
J gene: TRBJ1-1
V gene: TRBV4-1

CDR3 DNA: TGTGCCAGTAGTATCGTCGCGGGCCCCGGGACCCAGTACTTC
CDR3 protein: CASSIVAGPGTQYF
clone size: .
D gene: .
CDR3 length: 14
J gene: TRBJ2-5
V gene: TRBV19

CDR3 DNA: TGTGCCAGCAGGGGGACAGGACAAGTTAACTATGGCTACACCTTC
CDR3 protein: CASRGTGQVNYGYTF
clone size: .
D gene: TRBD1
CDR3 length: 15
J gene: TRBJ1-2
V gene: TRBV2

CDR3 DNA: TGTGCCAGCAGCTTCGCCGGACAGCCCTCCTACAATGAGCAGTTCTTC
CDR3 protein: CASSFAGQPSYNEQFF
clone size: .
D gene: .
CDR3 length: 16
J gene: TRBJ2-1
V gene: TRBV7-2

CDR3 DNA: TGTGCCAGCAACGGACAGGGGGCATCCTACAATGAGCAGTTCTTC
CDR3 protein: CASNGQGASYNEQFF
clone size: .
D gene: TRBD1
CDR3 length: 15
J gene: TRBJ2-1
V gene: TRBV9

CDR3 DNA: TGTGCCAGCAGCGCATTACGGGGGACTGAAGCTTTCTTT
CDR3 protein: CASSALRGTEAFF
clone size: .
D gene: .
CDR3 length: 13
J gene: TRBJ1-1
V gene: TRBV7-3

CDR3 DNA: TGTGCCAGTAGCACTACAGGGGCCCTAGGCGAGCAGTACTTT
CDR3 protein: CASSTTGALGEQYF
clone size: .
D gene: TRBD1
CDR3 length: 14
J gene: TRBJ2-7
V gene: TRBV19

CDR3 DNA: TGTGCCAGCAGTTCCCGGGACAGGGTTGATGCGCAGTTCTTC
CDR3 protein: CASSSRDRVDAQFF
clone size: .
D gene: TRBD1
CDR3 length: 14
J gene: TRBJ2-1
V gene: TRBV28

CDR3 DNA: TGCGCCAGCAGGCGGGAAGGTGAAAAACTGTTTTTT
CDR3 protein: CASRREGEKLFF
clone size: .
D gene: .
CDR3 length: 12
J gene: TRBJ1-4
V gene: TRBV4-1

CDR3 DNA: TGTGCCAGCAGCTTAGGCCCGCATGGGAGTCGTACGCAGTATTTT
CDR3 protein: CASSLGPHGSRTQYF
clone size: .
D gene: .
CDR3 length: 15
J gene: TRBJ2-3
V gene: TRBV7-2

CDR3 DNA: TGTGCCAGCAGATCAACAGGGGGCAACACTGAAGCTTTCTTT
CDR3 protein: CASRSTGGNTEAFF
clone size: .
D gene: TRBD1
CDR3 length: 14
J gene: TRBJ1-1
V gene: TRBV27

CDR3 DNA: TGTGCCAGCAGCTTGAGGACTAGCCACAATGAGCAGTTCTTC
CDR3 protein: CASSLRTSHNEQFF
clone size: once
D gene: TRBD2
CDR3 length: 14
J gene: TRBJ2-1
V gene: TRBV7-9

CDR3 DNA: TGTGCCAGCAGTGAAAGAGGGGGTGCGCTTTCTGGGGCCAACGTCCTGACTTTC
CDR3 protein: CASSERGGALSGANVLTF
clone size: .
D gene: .
CDR3 length: 18
J gene: TRBJ2-6
V gene: TRBV2

CDR3 DNA: TGTGCCAGCAGAACAGGGGGCTATGGCTACACCTTC
CDR3 protein: CASRTGGYGYTF
clone size: few
D gene: TRBD1
CDR3 length: 12
J gene: TRBJ1-2
V gene: TRBV27

CDR3 DNA: TGTGCCAGCAGCCCACAGGGGTGGGGCTATGGCTACACCTTC
CDR3 protein: CASSPQGWGYGYTF
clone size: .
D gene: TRBD1
CDR3 length: 14
J gene: TRBJ1-2
V gene: TRBV7-9

CDR3 DNA: TGTGCCAGCAGTGGACAGGGATCCTATGGCTACACCTTC
CDR3 protein: CASSGQGSYGYTF
clone size: .
D gene: TRBD1
CDR3 length: 13
J gene: TRBJ1-2
V gene: TRBV6-5

CDR3 DNA: TGCGCCAGCAGCCAAGATGCCGGGTCCAATGAAAAACTGTTTTTT
CDR3 protein: CASSQDAGSNEKLFF
clone size: .
D gene: .
CDR3 length: 15
J gene: TRBJ1-4
V gene: TRBV4-1

CDR3 DNA: TGTGCCAGCAGATTCAGGGGGCGAAACACAGATACGCAGTATTTT
CDR3 protein: CASRFRGRNTDTQYF
clone size: few
D gene: TRBD1
CDR3 length: 15
J gene: TRBJ2-3
V gene: TRBV2

CDR3 DNA: TGTGCCAGATGGGAGGCCGAGTGGCCAGATACGCAGTATTTT
CDR3 protein: CARWEAEWPDTQYF
clone size: .
D gene: .
CDR3 length: 14
J gene: TRBJ2-3
V gene: TRBV19

CDR3 DNA: TGTGCCAGCAGCGTTTTATCGGGAGTTGGCGATACGCAGTATTTT
CDR3 protein: CASSVLSGVGDTQYF
clone size: .
D gene: .
CDR3 length: 15
J gene: TRBJ2-3
V gene: TRBV9

CDR3 DNA: TGTGCCAGCAGCCCGGGTGGACTAGTTGCCTACAATGAGCAGTTCTTC
CDR3 protein: CASSPGGLVAYNEQFF
clone size: few
D gene: TRBD2
CDR3 length: 16
J gene: TRBJ2-1
V gene: TRBV13

CDR3 DNA: TGTGCCACCAGCAGTTCCCCTACGGGACTAACCTCCTACGAGCAGTACTTC
CDR3 protein: CATSSSPTGLTSYEQYF
clone size: .
D gene: TRBD2
CDR3 length: 17
J gene: TRBJ2-7
V gene: TRBV15

CDR3 DNA: TGTGCCAGCAGCTTCGGAGGTCGGGGTGAAAAACTGTTTTTT
CDR3 protein: CASSFGGRGEKLFF
clone size: .
D gene: .
CDR3 length: 14
J gene: TRBJ1-4
V gene: TRBV5-4

CDR3 DNA: TGTGCCAGCTCTCAGGGGACTGAAGCTTTCTTT
CDR3 protein: CASSQGTEAFF
clone size: .
D gene: .
CDR3 length: 11
J gene: TRBJ1-1
V gene: TRBV18